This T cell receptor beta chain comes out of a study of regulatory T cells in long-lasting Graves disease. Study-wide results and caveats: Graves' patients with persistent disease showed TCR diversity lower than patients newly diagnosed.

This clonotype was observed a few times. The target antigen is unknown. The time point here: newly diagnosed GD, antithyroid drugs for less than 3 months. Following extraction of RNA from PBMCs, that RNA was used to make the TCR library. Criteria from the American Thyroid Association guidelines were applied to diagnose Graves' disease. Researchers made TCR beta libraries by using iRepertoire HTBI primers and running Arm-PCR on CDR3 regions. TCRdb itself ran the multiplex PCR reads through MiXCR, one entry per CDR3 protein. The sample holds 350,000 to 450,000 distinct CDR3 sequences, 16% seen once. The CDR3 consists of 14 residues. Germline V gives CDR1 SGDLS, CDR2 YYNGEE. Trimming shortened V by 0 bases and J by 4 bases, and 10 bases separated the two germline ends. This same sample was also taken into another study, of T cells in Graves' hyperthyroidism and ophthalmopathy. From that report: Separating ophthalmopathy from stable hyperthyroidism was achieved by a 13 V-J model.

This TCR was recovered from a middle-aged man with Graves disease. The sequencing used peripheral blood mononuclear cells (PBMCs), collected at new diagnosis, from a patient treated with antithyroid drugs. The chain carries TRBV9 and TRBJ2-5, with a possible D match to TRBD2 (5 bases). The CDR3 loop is CASSVGGWRETQYF. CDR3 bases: TGTGCCAGCAGCGTAGGAGGGTGGAGAGAGACCCAGTACTTC. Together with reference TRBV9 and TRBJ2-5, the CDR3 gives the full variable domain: DSGVTQTPKHLITATGQRVTLRCSPRSGDLSVYWYQQSLDQGLQFLIQYYNGEERAKGNILERFSAQQFPDLHSELNLSSLELGDSALYFCASSVGGWRETQYFGPGTRLLVL.